This TCR beta chain was sequenced for a study of CD8+CD57+ T cells in acquired aplastic anemia. Study results and caveats: Patients shared around 31 CD8+ CDR3 sequences with controls.

This CDR3 is 14 amino acids long. Germline V gene lookup returns CDR1 SGHVS and CDR2 FQNEAQ. V shed 5 bases and J shed 6 bases, with 17 bases lying between them. Patients selected for sequencing had displayed CD8+CD57+ cell expansion by flow cytometry. There are a few counts of this clonotype. Antigen specificity is unknown. TCR beta VDJ and CDR3 profiles were obtained from a genomic DNA template. TCRdb used MiXCR to reprocess the reads, holding one entry per CDR3 protein. The sample contains 180,000 or so distinct CDR3 sequences, nearly 65% of which appear only once. This chain connects TRBV7-8 to TRBJ2-7; D is perhaps TRBD2 (7 bases). The sample comprised sorted CD4+, CD8+, or CD8+CD57+ T cells (not recorded which) from PBMCs. This clonotype was sampled from a human donor with aplastic anemia. CDR3 amino acids: CASSRGGDIGEQYF. CDR3 bases: TGTGCCAGCAGCCGGGGAGGGGACATCGGCGAGCAGTACTTC.